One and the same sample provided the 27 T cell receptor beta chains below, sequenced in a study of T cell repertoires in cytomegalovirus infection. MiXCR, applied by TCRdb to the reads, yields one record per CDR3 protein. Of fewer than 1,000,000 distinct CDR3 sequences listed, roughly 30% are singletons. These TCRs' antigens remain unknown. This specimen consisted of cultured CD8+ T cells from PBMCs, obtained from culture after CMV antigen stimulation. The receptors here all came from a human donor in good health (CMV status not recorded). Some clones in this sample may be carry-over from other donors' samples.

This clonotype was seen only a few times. CDR3 bases: TGTGCCACTGAACCTTCGGGGGGAGGTTCCAAAAACATTCAGTACTTC. This gives the protein CATEPSGGGSKNIQYF. This chain uses TRBV5-4 with TRBJ2-4; 7 bases agree with TRBD2. The CDR3 contains 16 residues. Looked up from germline, CDR1 is SGHNT and CDR2 is YYREEE (reference sequence). With V trimmed by 9 bases and J by 2 bases, 14 bases remained unmatched.

Written as DNA, the CDR3 is TGTGCCAGCAGCTTAGCGCTGCCTAGCGGGGGGGGCACAGATACGCAGTATTTT. Its protein product is CASSLALPSGGGTDTQYF. The chain uses TRBV7-6 and TRBJ2-3; TRBD2 matches at 12 bases. The CDR3 spans 18 residues. V was clipped by 0 bases and J by 1 base; unmatched bases: 5. CDR1 SGHVS and CDR2 FNYEAQ come from the germline V gene. The whole variable domain, filled in from reference TRBV7-6 and TRBJ2-3, reads GAGVSQSPRYKVTKRGQDVALRCDPISGHVSLYWYRQALGQGPEFLTYFNYEAQQDKSGLPNDRFSAERPEGSISTLTIQRTEQRDSAMYRCASSLALPSGGGTDTQYFGPGTRLTVL.

CDR3 amino acids: CASSLVETGGNSPLHF. As DNA, the CDR3 is TGTGCCAGCAGCTTAGTGGAGACAGGGGGTAATTCACCCCTCCACTTT. This chain uses TRBV7-8 with TRBJ1-6; TRBD1 aligns across 9 bases. The germline V gene has CDR1 SGHVS and CDR2 FQNEAQ. The CDR3 sequence is 16 residues long. Unmatched junction bases numbered 4, after V lost 1 base and J lost 6 bases.

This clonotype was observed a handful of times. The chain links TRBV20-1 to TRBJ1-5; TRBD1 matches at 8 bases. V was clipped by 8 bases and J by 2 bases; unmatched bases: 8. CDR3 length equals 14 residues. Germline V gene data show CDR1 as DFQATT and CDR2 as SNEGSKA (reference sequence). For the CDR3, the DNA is TGCAGTACATACTCGGGACAGGGCAATCAGCCCCAGCATTTT. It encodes CSTYSGQGNQPQHF.

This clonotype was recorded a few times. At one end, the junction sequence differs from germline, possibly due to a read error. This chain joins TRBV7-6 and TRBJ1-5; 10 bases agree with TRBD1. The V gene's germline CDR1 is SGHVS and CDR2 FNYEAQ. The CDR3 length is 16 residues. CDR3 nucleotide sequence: TGTGCCAACAGCTCGCGGGACAGGGGTGGCAATCAGCCCCAGCATTTT. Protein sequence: CANSSRDRGGNQPQHF.

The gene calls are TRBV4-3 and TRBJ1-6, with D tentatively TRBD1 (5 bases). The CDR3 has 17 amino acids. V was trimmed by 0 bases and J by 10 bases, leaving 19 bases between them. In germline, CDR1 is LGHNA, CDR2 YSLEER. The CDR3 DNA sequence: TGCGCCAGCAGCCAAGACACCGGGGGTAGCGCGGGATCACCCCTCCACTTT. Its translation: CASSQDTGGSAGSPLHF.

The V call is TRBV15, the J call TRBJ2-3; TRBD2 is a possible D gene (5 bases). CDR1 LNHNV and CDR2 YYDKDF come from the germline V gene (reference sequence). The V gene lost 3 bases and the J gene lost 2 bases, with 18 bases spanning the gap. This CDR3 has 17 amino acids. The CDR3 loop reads CATSSPWGEIPTDTQYF. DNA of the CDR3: TGTGCCACCAGCAGCCCCTGGGGAGAAATTCCCACAGATACGCAGTATTTT.

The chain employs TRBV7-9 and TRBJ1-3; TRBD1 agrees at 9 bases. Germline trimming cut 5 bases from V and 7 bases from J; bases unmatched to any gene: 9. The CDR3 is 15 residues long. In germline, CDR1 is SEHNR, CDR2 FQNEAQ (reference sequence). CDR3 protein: CASSSGDRAWNTIYF. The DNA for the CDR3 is TGTGCCAGCAGCAGCGGGGACAGGGCGTGGAACACCATATATTTT.

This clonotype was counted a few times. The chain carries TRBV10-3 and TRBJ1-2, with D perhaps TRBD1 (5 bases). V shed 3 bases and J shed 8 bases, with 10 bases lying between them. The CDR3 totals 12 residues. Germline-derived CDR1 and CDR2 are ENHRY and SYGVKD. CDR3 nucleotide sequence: TGTGCCATCAGTGAACCCTACAGGGGCTACACCTTC. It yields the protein CAISEPYRGYTF.

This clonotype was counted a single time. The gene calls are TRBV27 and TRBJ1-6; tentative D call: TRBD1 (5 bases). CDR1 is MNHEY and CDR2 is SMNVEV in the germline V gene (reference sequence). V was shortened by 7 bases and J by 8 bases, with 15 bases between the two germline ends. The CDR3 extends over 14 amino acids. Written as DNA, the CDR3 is TGTGCCAGCACCTCCGGGGGTTCGGATTCACCCCTCCACTTT. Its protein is CASTSGGSDSPLHF.

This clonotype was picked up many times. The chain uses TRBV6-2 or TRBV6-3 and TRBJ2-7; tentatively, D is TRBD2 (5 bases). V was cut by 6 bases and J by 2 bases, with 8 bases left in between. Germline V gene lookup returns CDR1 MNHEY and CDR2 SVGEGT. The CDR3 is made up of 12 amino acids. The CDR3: CASSPGTYEQYV. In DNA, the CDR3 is TGTGCCAGCAGCCCCGGGACCTACGAGCAGTACGTC.

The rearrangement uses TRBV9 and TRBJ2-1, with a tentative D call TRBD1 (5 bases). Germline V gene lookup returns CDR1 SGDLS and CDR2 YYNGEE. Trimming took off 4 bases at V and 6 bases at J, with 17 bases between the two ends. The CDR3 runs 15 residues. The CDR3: CASSPLTDPGNEQFF. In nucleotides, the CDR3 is TGTGCCAGCAGCCCCTTGACAGACCCAGGCAATGAGCAGTTCTTC. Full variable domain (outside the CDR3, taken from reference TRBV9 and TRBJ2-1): DSGVTQTPKHLITATGQRVTLRCSPRSGDLSVYWYQQSLDQGLQFLIQYYNGEERAKGNILERFSAQQFPDLHSELNLSSLELGDSALYFCASSPLTDPGNEQFFGPGTRLTVL.

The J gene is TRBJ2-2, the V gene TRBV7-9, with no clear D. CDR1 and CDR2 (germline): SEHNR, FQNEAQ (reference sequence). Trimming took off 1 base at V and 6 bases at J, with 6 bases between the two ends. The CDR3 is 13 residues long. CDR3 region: CASSLVVAGELFF. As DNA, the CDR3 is TGTGCCAGCAGCTTAGTGGTAGCCGGGGAGCTGTTTTTT.

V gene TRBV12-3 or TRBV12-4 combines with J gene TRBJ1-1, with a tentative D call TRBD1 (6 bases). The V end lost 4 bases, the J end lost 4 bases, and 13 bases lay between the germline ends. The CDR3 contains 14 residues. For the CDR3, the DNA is TGTGCCAGCAGTTATGGGGGGGCAAGCACTGAAGCTTTCTTT. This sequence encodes CASSYGGASTEAFF.

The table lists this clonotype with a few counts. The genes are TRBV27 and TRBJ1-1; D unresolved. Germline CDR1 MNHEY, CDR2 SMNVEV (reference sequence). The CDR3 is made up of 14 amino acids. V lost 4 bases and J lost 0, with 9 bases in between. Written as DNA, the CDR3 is TGTGCCAGCAGTTCCGTTCGCTTGAACACTGAAGCTTTCTTT. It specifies CASSSVRLNTEAFF.

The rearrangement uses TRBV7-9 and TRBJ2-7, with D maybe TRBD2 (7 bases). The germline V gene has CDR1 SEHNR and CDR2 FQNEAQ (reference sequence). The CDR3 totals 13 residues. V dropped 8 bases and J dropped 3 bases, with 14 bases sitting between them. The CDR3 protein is CASGAGHNYEQYV. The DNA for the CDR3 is TGTGCCAGCGGAGCGGGACACAACTACGAGCAGTACGTC.

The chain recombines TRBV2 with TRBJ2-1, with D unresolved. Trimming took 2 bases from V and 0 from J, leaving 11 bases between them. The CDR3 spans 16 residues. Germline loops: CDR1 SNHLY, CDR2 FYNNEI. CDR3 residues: CASSESYTSSYNEQFF. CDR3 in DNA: TGTGCCAGCAGTGAATCTTATACAAGCTCCTACAATGAGCAGTTCTTC.

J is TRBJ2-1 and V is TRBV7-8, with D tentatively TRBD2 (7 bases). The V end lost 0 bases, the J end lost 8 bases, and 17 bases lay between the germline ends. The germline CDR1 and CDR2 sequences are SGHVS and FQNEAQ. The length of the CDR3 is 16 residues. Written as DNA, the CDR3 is TGTGCCAGCAGCTTAGCGGGGAGGGGGAAGTACGATGAGCAGTTCTTC. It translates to CASSLAGRGKYDEQFF.

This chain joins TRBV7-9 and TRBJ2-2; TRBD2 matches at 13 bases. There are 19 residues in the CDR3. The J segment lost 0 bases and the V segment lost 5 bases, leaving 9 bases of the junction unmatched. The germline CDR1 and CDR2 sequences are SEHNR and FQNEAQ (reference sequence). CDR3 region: CASSVRWTSGGANTGELFF. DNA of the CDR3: TGTGCCAGCAGCGTTCGATGGACTAGCGGGGGAGCGAACACCGGGGAGCTGTTTTTT.

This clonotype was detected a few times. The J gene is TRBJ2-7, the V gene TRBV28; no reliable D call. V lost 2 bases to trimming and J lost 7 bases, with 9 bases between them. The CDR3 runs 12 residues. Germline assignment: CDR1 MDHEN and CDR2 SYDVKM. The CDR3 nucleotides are TGTGCCAGCAGTTTAGTTCAGCGAGAGCAGTACTTC. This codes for CASSLVQREQYF.

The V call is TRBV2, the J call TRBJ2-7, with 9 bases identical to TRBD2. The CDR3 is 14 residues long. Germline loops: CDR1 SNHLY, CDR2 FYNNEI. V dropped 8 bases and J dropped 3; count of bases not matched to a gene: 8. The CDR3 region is CASVYLAGDYEQYV. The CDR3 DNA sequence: TGTGCCAGCGTTTACTTAGCGGGGGACTACGAGCAGTACGTC.

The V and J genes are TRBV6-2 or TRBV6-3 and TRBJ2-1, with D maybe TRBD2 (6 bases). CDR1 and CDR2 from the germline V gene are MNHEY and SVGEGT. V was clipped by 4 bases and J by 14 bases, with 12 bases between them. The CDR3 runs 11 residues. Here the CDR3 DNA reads TGTGCCAGCAGTTCGGGTAGGAGGGAGTTCTTC. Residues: CASSSGRREFF.

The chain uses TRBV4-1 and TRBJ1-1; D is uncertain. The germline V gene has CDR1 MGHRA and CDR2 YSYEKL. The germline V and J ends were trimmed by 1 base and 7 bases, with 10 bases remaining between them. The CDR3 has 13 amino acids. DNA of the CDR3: TGCGCCAGCAGCCAAGGCCAGAGAATTGAAGCTTTCTTT. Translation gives CASSQGQRIEAFF.

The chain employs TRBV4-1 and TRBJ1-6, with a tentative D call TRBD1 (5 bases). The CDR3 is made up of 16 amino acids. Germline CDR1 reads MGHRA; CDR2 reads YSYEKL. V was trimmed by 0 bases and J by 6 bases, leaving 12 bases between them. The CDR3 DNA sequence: TGCGCCAGCAGCCAAGAAGGGGCAGCTGTTAATTCACCCCTCCACTTT. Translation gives CASSQEGAAVNSPLHF.

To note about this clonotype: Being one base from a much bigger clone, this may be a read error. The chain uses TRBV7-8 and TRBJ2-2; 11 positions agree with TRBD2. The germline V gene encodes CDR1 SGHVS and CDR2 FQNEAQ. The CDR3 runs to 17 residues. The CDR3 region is CANSPTSGAPDTGELFF. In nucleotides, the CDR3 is TGTGCCAACAGCCCGACTAGCGGGGCGCCTGACACCGGGGAGCTGTTTTTT.

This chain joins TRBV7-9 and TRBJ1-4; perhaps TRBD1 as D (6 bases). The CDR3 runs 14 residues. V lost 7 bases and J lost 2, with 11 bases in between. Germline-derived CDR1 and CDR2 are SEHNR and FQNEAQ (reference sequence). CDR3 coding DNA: TGTGCCAGCACCCCGGGGGCGACTAATGAAAAACTGTTTTTT. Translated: CASTPGATNEKLFF. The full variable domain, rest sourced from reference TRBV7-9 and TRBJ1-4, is DTGVSQNPRHKITKRGQNVTFRCDPISEHNRLYWYRQTLGQGPEFLTYFQNEAQLEKSRLLSDRFSAERPKGSFSTLEIQRTEQGDSAMYLCASTPGATNEKLFFGSGTQLSVL.

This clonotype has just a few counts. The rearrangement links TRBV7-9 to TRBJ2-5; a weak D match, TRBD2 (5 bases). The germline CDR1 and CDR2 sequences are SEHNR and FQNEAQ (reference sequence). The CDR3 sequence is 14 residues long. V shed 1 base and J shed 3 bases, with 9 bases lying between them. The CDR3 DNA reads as TGTGCCAGCAGCTTAGGCGGGTATGAAGAGACCCAGTACTTC. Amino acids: CASSLGGYEETQYF. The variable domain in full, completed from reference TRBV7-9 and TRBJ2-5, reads DTGVSQNPRHKITKRGQNVTFRCDPISEHNRLYWYRQTLGQGPEFLTYFQNEAQLEKSRLLSDRFSAERPKGSFSTLEIQRTEQGDSAMYLCASSLGGYEETQYFGPGTRLLVL.